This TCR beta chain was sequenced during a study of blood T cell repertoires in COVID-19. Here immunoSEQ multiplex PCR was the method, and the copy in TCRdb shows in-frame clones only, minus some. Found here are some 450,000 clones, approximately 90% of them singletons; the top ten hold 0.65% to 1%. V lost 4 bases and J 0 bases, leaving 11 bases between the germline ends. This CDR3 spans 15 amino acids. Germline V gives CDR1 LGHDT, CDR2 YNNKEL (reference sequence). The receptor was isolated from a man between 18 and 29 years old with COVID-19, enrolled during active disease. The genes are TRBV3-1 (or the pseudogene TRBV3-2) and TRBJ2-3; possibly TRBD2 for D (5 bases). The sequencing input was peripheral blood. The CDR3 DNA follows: TGTGCCAGCAGCCTCGGGTGGACTAGCACAGATACGCAGTATTTT. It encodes CASSLGWTSTDTQYF.